The present TCR beta chain was sequenced within a study of blood T cells in healthy people across ages. Details on this clonotype: The target antigen is unknown. The junction differs from germline at one of its ends, possibly a read error.

Next came a second PCR, run for roughly 6 to 11 cycles, which used a sample-barcoded 5' primer along with a J-beta primer mix. TCRdb reanalysed the 5' RACE reads using MiXCR and keeps one entry per CDR3 protein. The sample carries 650,000 to 800,000 distinct CDR3 sequences, 40% to 50% recorded once. Study-level findings and limits: Among T cells, TCR beta diversity per million cells dropped roughly linearly as age rose.

CDR1 DFQATT and CDR2 SNEGSKA come from the germline V gene (reference sequence). The CDR3 extends over 15 amino acids. Total RNA extraction produced at least 6 micrograms (per sample) for the study. Sequencing was performed on blood. The genes are TRBV20-1 and TRBJ2-5; TRBD2 matches 9 bases. The receptor comes from a man aged 55 to 70 in good health. The CDR3 is CGAPGVAGDLREQYF. The CDR3 DNA reads as TGCGGTGCTCCCGGGGTAGCGGGGGACCTTAGGGAGCAGTACTTC.